This is a list of T cell receptor beta chains from one sample in a study of T-cell reconstitution after alpha-beta-depleted transplantation in children. Each CDR3 protein gets one entry after TCRdb re-called the PCR reads with MiXCR. The table has under 50,000 distinct CDR3 sequences, about 9% seen once. The source material was PBMCs, mostly from graft donor cells, sampled 60 days after TCRalphabeta/CD19-depleted stem cell transplant. These receptors all come from a male patient under 10 years old who had a stem cell transplant for chronic granulomatous disease, so the T cells may come from the graft donor. Each CDR3 is given with its conserved first and last residue. The D gene is left open where the match is weak. Only some rows state a clone size, as once, few, many or a class for expanded clones.

V: TRBV10-2
D: -
J: TRBJ2-2
length: 15
size: many
DNA: TGCGCCAGCAACGAACTACCCCTGAACACCGGGGAGCTGTTTTTT
CDR3: CASNELPLNTGELFF

V: TRBV20-1
D: TRBD2
J: TRBJ2-3
length: 15
size: -
DNA: TGCAGTGCTAGAGGGGCGGGAGGGGGCACAGATACGCAGTATTTT
CDR3: CSARGAGGGTDTQYF

V: TRBV14
D: TRBD1
J: TRBJ1-1
length: 14
size: few
DNA: TGTGCCAGCGGGACAGCGCCTTTGAACACTGAAGCTTTCTTT
CDR3: CASGTAPLNTEAFF

V: TRBV9
D: -
J: TRBJ2-1
length: 14
size: -
DNA: TGTGCCAGCAGCGTTTCAGGGAGAGATGATGAGCAGTTCTTC
CDR3: CASSVSGRDDEQFF

V: TRBV15
D: -
J: TRBJ2-7
length: 15
size: many
DNA: TGTGCCACCAGTGAAGACTACTCTCGCTCCTACGAGCAGTACTTC
CDR3: CATSEDYSRSYEQYF

V: TRBV19
D: -
J: TRBJ1-1
length: 14
size: -
DNA: TGTGCCAGTAGTGTGGACAGCGCGAACACTGAAGCTTTCTTT
CDR3: CASSVDSANTEAFF

V: TRBV20-1
D: TRBD2
J: TRBJ2-7
length: 15
size: few
DNA: TGCAGTGCTAGAGTTTGGGGGGGAGTTTTTTACGAGCAGTACTTC
CDR3: CSARVWGGVFYEQYF

V: TRBV18
D: TRBD1
J: TRBJ1-6
length: 16
size: few
DNA: TGTGCCAGCTCACCCCCGGGACAGGGTGTTGGTTCACCCCTCCACTTT
CDR3: CASSPPGQGVGSPLHF

V: TRBV10-3
D: -
J: TRBJ1-1
length: 17
size: many
DNA: TGTGCCATCAGTGAGGGTATAGGGGGTCAAGCGAACACTGAAGCTTTCTTT
CDR3: CAISEGIGGQANTEAFF

V: TRBV5-1
D: -
J: TRBJ2-2
length: 14
size: many
DNA: TGCGCCAGCAGCTGGGACTTGAGCACCGGGGAGCTGTTTTTT
CDR3: CASSWDLSTGELFF

V: TRBV28
D: -
J: TRBJ1-2
length: 15
size: -
DNA: TGTGCCAGCAGTTTTTATGGACAGCAGAACTATGGCTACACCTTC
CDR3: CASSFYGQQNYGYTF

V: TRBV29-1
D: -
J: TRBJ1-2
length: 14
size: many
DNA: TGCAGCGCTCCCCAGCAGGGCCCGACAGGTGGCTACACCTTC
CDR3: CSAPQQGPTGGYTF

V: TRBV12-3/TRBV12-4
D: TRBD1
J: TRBJ2-7
length: 16
size: many
DNA: TGTGCCAGCAGTTGGATTAGAGGGACAGGGGTGTACGAGCAGTACTTC
CDR3: CASSWIRGTGVYEQYF

V: TRBV6-5
D: -
J: TRBJ1-6
length: 12
size: -
DNA: TGTGCCAGCAGTCCTCCCAATTCACCCCTCCACTTT
CDR3: CASSPPNSPLHF

V: TRBV7-2
D: -
J: TRBJ2-1
length: 18
size: -
DNA: TGTCCCAGCAGCTTAGCCCCGACAGTCCTTAGGCTTTACAATGAGCAGTTCTTC
CDR3: CPSSLAPTVLRLYNEQFF